The clone carrying this TCR beta chain was recorded once. What it binds is not known. The CDR3 spans 11 residues. V gave up 3 bases and J gave up 8 bases, with 6 bases separating them. CDR1 and CDR2 (germline): MDHEN, SYDVKM. The data derive from a study of shared clonotypes between healthy human individuals. TCRdb's table, derived via immunoSEQ multiplex PCR, lists solely in-frame clones and lacks some. This table has around 690,000 clones, 80% to 95% appearing once. Overall study results and limits: Rarefaction exposed incomplete sorted-subset sequencing despite large depth.

V usage is TRBV28 and J usage is TRBJ2-3, with D tentatively TRBD2 (5 bases). The receptor's source is a man younger than 35 in good health. Some clones in this sample may be carry-over from other donors' samples. What was sequenced was memory CD8+ T cells from PBMCs. Stated subset: CD45RO+ cells pooled with CCR7-negative TemRA cells. In DNA form, the CDR3 reads TGTGCCAGCAGTTTCGAGGGTACGCAGTATTTT. Translating it yields CASSFEGTQYF. Complete variable domain (other parts from reference TRBV28 and TRBJ2-3): DVKVTQSSRYLVKRTGEKVFLECVQDMDHENMFWYRQDPGLGLRLIYFSYDVKMKEKGDIPEGYSVSREKKERFSLILESASTNQTSMYLCASSFEGTQYFGPGTRLTVL.